Shown below are 20 T cell receptor beta chains from a single sample sequenced in a study of identical twins. TCRdb analysed the 5' RACE reads with MiXCR anew, one entry per CDR3 protein. Among 550,000 to 800,000 distinct CDR3 sequences listed, under 8.5% were seen once. This sample also belongs to another study, concerning yellow fever vaccine responses in identical twins.

The source material was PBMCs. The receptor set was obtained from a woman between 18 and 30 years old in good health.

In its sample, this clonotype was seen a few times. The chain links TRBV28 to TRBJ2-7; D is unclear. With 10 bases removed from V and 7 bases from J, the gap between germline ends came to 17 bases. There are 12 residues in the CDR3. Germline V gene sequence: CDR1 MDHEN, CDR2 SYDVKM. The CDR3, as DNA: TGTGCCATCGAGACACCCATGTTGGAGCAGTACTTC. This encodes CAIETPMLEQYF.

V usage is TRBV5-1 and J usage is TRBJ1-5; a weak D match, TRBD1 (5 bases). Germline V gene data show CDR1 as SGHRS and CDR2 as YFSETQ. V shed 0 bases and J shed 0 bases, with 7 bases lying between them. The CDR3 is made up of 15 amino acids. The chain's CDR3 is CASSLGDYSNQPQHF. The DNA for the CDR3 is TGCGCCAGCAGCTTGGGGGACTATAGCAATCAGCCCCAGCATTTT.

In this sample, this clonotype turned up many times. The rearrangement joins TRBV28 to TRBJ2-2; 15 nucleotides match TRBD2. V lost 6 bases, J lost 5 bases, and 19 bases stayed unmatched. Germline V gives CDR1 MDHEN, CDR2 SYDVKM. This CDR3 is built from 21 residues. The CDR3 spells CASSQYLVTGTSGRLTGELFF. Here the CDR3 DNA reads TGTGCCAGCAGCCAGTACCTCGTGACCGGGACTAGCGGGAGGTTGACCGGGGAGCTGTTTTTT.

The chain combines TRBV7-9 with TRBJ2-3; TRBD1 matches at 9 bases. CDR3 length equals 15 residues. The trim removed 3 bases at V and 3 bases at J, leaving 4 bases unmatched. CDR1 SEHNR and CDR2 FQNEAQ come from the germline V gene (reference sequence). The CDR3 reads CASSFAGQGTDTQYF. For the CDR3, the DNA is TGTGCCAGCAGCTTCGCGGGACAGGGAACAGATACGCAGTATTTT. Filled out from reference TRBV7-9 and TRBJ2-3, the complete variable domain reads DTGVSQNPRHKITKRGQNVTFRCDPISEHNRLYWYRQTLGQGPEFLTYFQNEAQLEKSRLLSDRFSAERPKGSFSTLEIQRTEQGDSAMYLCASSFAGQGTDTQYFGPGTRLTVL.

The V call is TRBV12-3 or TRBV12-4, the J call TRBJ2-1; D might be TRBD1 or TRBD2, each matching 5 bases. The length of the CDR3 is 14 residues. Trimming shortened V by 6 bases and J by 0 bases, and 9 bases separated the two germline ends. CDR3 nucleotides: TGTGCCAGCAGCGGGACCTACTCCTACAATGAGCAGTTCTTC. Encoded protein: CASSGTYSYNEQFF.

This clonotype was detected many times. The genes are TRBV24-1 and TRBJ2-1; 7 nucleotides line up with TRBD1. The CDR3 sequence is 17 residues long. With 3 bases clipped from V and 0 bases from J, the junction kept 7 bases outside the gene matches. Looked up from germline, CDR1 is KGHDR and CDR2 is SFDVKD. CDR3 coding DNA: TGTGCCACCAGTGATACCACAGGGGCAAACTCCTACAATGAGCAGTTCTTC. As protein: CATSDTTGANSYNEQFF.

The chain employs TRBV5-1 and TRBJ1-2; 7 bases line up with TRBD1. This CDR3 has 14 amino acids. CDR1 SGHRS and CDR2 YFSETQ come from the germline V gene. The J segment lost 4 bases and the V segment lost 3 bases, leaving 6 bases of the junction unmatched. Here the CDR3 DNA reads TGCGCCAGCAGCTACGGACAGGCGTTCTATGGCTACACCTTC. Amino acid sequence: CASSYGQAFYGYTF. Using reference TRBV5-1 and TRBJ1-2 for the parts outside the CDR3, the full variable domain is KAGVTQTPRYLIKTRGQQVTLSCSPISGHRSVSWYQQTPGQGLQFLFEYFSETQRNKGNFPGRFSGRQFSNSRSEMNVSTLELGDSALYLCASSYGQAFYGYTFGSGTRLTVV.

The chain links TRBV3-1 to TRBJ2-7; TRBD2 might be the D (6 bases). The CDR3 totals 15 residues. V lost 1 base to trimming and J lost 2 bases, with 12 bases between them. The germline gives CDR1 LGHDT, CDR2 YNNKEL (reference sequence). The CDR3 region has the DNA TGTGCCAGCAGCCAAGGGGTTGGAGGGGCCTACGAGCAGTACGTC. Translated: CASSQGVGGAYEQYV.

This clonotype was detected many times. The V gene is TRBV6-5, the J gene TRBJ2-1; the match to TRBD2 covers 8 bases. CDR3 size: 16 residues. The J segment lost 0 bases and the V segment lost 0 bases, leaving 1 base of the junction unmatched. The germline gives CDR1 MNHEY, CDR2 SVGAGI. CDR3 sequence (DNA): TGTGCCAGCAGTTACTCTAGCGGGACCTCCTACAATGAGCAGTTCTTC. It translates to CASSYSSGTSYNEQFF.

This clonotype appeared many times. At one boundary the junction diverges from the germline segment, which might be a read error. V and J are TRBV10-3 and TRBJ1-4, with 10 bases aligning to TRBD1. Germline loops: CDR1 ENHRY, CDR2 SYGVKD. CDR3 length: 13 residues. Here the CDR3 reads CAIKGTGDDKLFF. The CDR3 nucleotides read TGTGCCATAAAGGGGACAGGGGATGATAAACTGTTTTTT.

This rearrangement joins TRBV20-1 to TRBJ2-3, with 7 positions matching TRBD2. The J segment lost 5 bases and the V segment lost 5 bases, leaving 13 bases of the junction unmatched. The CDR3 extends over 15 amino acids. Looked up from germline, CDR1 is DFQATT and CDR2 is SNEGSKA (reference sequence). The CDR3 here is CSACLREGDKDTQYF. Here the CDR3 DNA reads TGCAGTGCTTGCTTGAGGGAGGGTGATAAAGATACGCAGTATTTT.

Comments on this clonotype: The missing conserved phenylalanine or tryptophan at the end of this CDR3 makes a read error likely. This chain joins TRBV15 and TRBJ2-5; the D gene is possibly TRBD1 (6 bases). This CDR3 contains 14 residues. Germline loops: CDR1 LNHNV, CDR2 YYDKDF (reference sequence). V was trimmed by 1 base and J by 5 bases, leaving 11 bases between them. In DNA, the CDR3 is TGTGCCACCAGCAGAGGCCAGGGGATGGAGACCCAGTACCTC. It encodes CATSRGQGMETQYL.

This clonotype appeared many times. CDR3 sequence reads: CSVEPGGGESYNEQFF. CDR3 DNA: TGCAGCGTTGAGCCGGGCGGGGGGGAATCCTACAATGAGCAGTTCTTC. The J gene is TRBJ2-1, the V gene TRBV29-1; 9 bases align to TRBD2. The germline V gene has CDR1 SQVTM and CDR2 ANQGSEA. V lost 3 bases to trimming and J lost 1 base; unmatched junction nucleotides: 7. CDR3 length: 16 residues.

This clonotype was seen many times. The chain joins TRBV6-4 to TRBJ2-2; 8 nucleotides line up with TRBD2. With 5 bases clipped from V and 0 bases from J, the junction kept 5 bases outside the gene matches. The V gene's germline CDR1 is MRHNA and CDR2 SNTAGT. The CDR3 extends over 16 amino acids. The CDR3 DNA reads TGTGCCAGCAGTCTTACTAGCGGTACGAACACCGGGGAGCTGTTTTTT. It codes for CASSLTSGTNTGELFF.

This clonotype was detected many times. The V call is TRBV11-1, the J call TRBJ2-1; the D call may be TRBD1 or TRBD2 (5 bases each). Germline V gives CDR1 SGHAT, CDR2 FQDESV (reference sequence). CDR3 size: 13 residues. V lost 5 bases to trimming and J lost 4 bases, with 9 bases between them. The CDR3 nucleotides are TGTGCCAGCAGCCAGGGAGAATACAATGAGCAGTTCTTC. As protein: CASSQGEYNEQFF.

This clonotype was found many times. The V gene is TRBV7-9, the J gene TRBJ1-2, with D possibly TRBD1 on 5 matching bases. The germline V gene has CDR1 SEHNR and CDR2 FQNEAQ (reference sequence). This CDR3 spans 14 amino acids. V was pared by 5 bases and J by 4 bases, with 14 bases between. CDR3: CASSTRGGAYGYTF. CDR3 coding DNA: TGTGCCAGCAGCACCCGAGGAGGGGCCTATGGCTACACCTTC.

A few counts support this clonotype. The rearrangement joins TRBV12-3 or TRBV12-4 to TRBJ2-1; D is unresolved. Trimming stripped 7 bases from V and 5 bases from J, with 9 bases between. The CDR3 sequence is 12 residues long. CDR3 in amino acids: CASNKGNNEQFF. The CDR3 DNA is TGTGCCAGCAATAAGGGAAACAATGAGCAGTTCTTC.

This clonotype occurred a few times. The V and J genes are TRBV12-3 or TRBV12-4 and TRBJ1-6; 7 bases fit TRBD1. CDR3 size: 16 residues. J lost 6 bases, V lost 7 bases, and 12 bases had no gene match. The CDR3: CASTLHRGTLNSPLHF. Written as DNA, the CDR3 is TGTGCCAGCACCCTACACAGGGGCACCCTTAATTCACCCCTCCACTTT.

This clonotype was observed many times. The gene calls are TRBV5-1 and TRBJ2-1; 9 bases agree with TRBD2. CDR1 is SGHRS, CDR2 YFSETQ, per germline. The V gene end was trimmed by 4 bases and the J gene end by 5 bases; junction bases not matched to a gene: 4. This CDR3 is built from 14 residues. The CDR3 reads CASSSSGSDNEQFF. The DNA of the CDR3 is TGCGCCAGCAGCAGTAGCGGGAGCGACAATGAGCAGTTCTTC.

In this sample, this clonotype turned up many times. The chain couples TRBV27 to TRBJ1-5; D is possibly TRBD1 (5 bases). V dropped 6 bases and J dropped 1 base, with 7 bases sitting between them. From germline, CDR1 is MNHEY and CDR2 SMNVEV (reference sequence). This CDR3 spans 13 amino acids. DNA for the CDR3: TGTGCCAGCAGGAGGGGAAGCAATCAGCCCCAGCATTTT. It yields the protein CASRRGSNQPQHF.